Presented here are 9 T cell receptor beta chains from one specimen sequenced in a study of blood T cell repertoires in COVID-19. Profiling relied on immunoSEQ multiplex PCR, and the TCRdb table lists in-frame clones only, not all of them. Of roughly 200,000 clones detected, 82% appear once; the ten largest clones hold roughly 5.2%. Material for sequencing was PBMCs or T cells enriched from blood (not recorded which). Receptors originate from a woman aged 60-75 years with acute COVID-19.

The gene calls are TRBV27 and TRBJ1-2, with 7 bases fitting TRBD1. This CDR3 is 16 amino acids long. The ends lost 3 bases at V and 2 bases at J; junction bases unmatched: 9. CDR1 and CDR2 (germline): MNHEY, SMNVEV (reference sequence). This CDR3 is CASSFYPRQGNYGYTF. The CDR3 nucleotides read TGTGCCAGCAGTTTTTACCCGAGACAGGGCAACTATGGCTACACCTTC.

The chain employs TRBV5-5 and TRBJ2-1; D unresolved. Trimming left V 0 bases short and J 6 bases short, with 13 bases between. CDR3 size: 15 residues. Germline V lookup: CDR1 SGHKS, CDR2 YYEKEE (reference sequence). The chain's CDR3 is CASSLVRVTFNEQFF. Here the CDR3 DNA reads TGTGCCAGCAGCTTGGTTCGGGTAACCTTCAATGAGCAGTTCTTC.

The table lists this clone with a count of one. This chain uses TRBV19 with TRBJ1-6; D unresolved. The germline gives CDR1 LNHDA, CDR2 SQIVND (reference sequence). The germline V and J ends were trimmed by 5 bases and 2 bases, with 10 bases remaining between them. The CDR3 extends over 15 amino acids. The CDR3 reads CASSSTETYNSPLHF. Written as DNA, the CDR3 is TGTGCCAGTAGTTCGACGGAGACCTATAATTCACCCCTCCACTTT.

The chain couples TRBV9 to TRBJ1-1; D not certain. CDR1 and CDR2 (germline): SGDLS, YYNGEE. The ends were cut back, 0 bases at V and 8 bases at J, with 11 bases in the middle. This CDR3 has 13 residues. CDR3 loop: CASSVEQYGEAFF. The CDR3 DNA reads as TGTGCCAGCAGCGTAGAACAGTATGGGGAAGCTTTCTTT.

The chain's CDR3 is CASKGTSGARGETQYF. The CDR3, as DNA: TGTGCCAGTAAGGGGACTAGCGGGGCGAGGGGGGAGACCCAGTACTTC. The chain has TRBV19 and TRBJ2-5; the match to TRBD2 covers 13 bases. V was pared by 7 bases and J by 5 bases, with 10 bases of the junction left unmatched. Looked up from germline, CDR1 is LNHDA and CDR2 is SQIVND (reference sequence). CDR3 length: 16 amino acids.

The gene calls are TRBV5-8 and TRBJ2-6; D remains ambiguous. V lost 2 bases and J 0 bases, leaving 12 bases between the germline ends. The germline CDR1 and CDR2 sequences are SGHTS and YDEGEE. CDR3 size: 17 residues. CDR3 bases: TGTGCCAGCAGCTTCTACAGTTCAGTCTCTGGGGCCAACGTCCTGACTTTC. It yields the protein CASSFYSSVSGANVLTF.

V and J are TRBV7-9 and TRBJ2-3; 8 bases fit TRBD1. This CDR3 contains 13 residues. The germline gives CDR1 SEHNR, CDR2 FQNEAQ (reference sequence). DNA of the CDR3: TGTGCTGTGCAGGGGGCAATCACAGATACGCAGTATTTT. Amino acid sequence: CAVQGAITDTQYF.

The chain couples TRBV24-1 to TRBJ1-2; tentatively, D is TRBD1 (6 bases). Trimming removed 3 bases at V and 4 bases at J, with 17 bases between. Germline V gives CDR1 KGHDR, CDR2 SFDVKD. CDR3 size: 16 residues. The CDR3 reads CATSDRRGGTSYGYTF. Written as DNA, the CDR3 is TGTGCCACCAGTGATCGCCGAGGGGGAACAAGCTATGGCTACACCTTC.

The chain combines TRBV4-2 with TRBJ2-5; 12 bases match TRBD2. The V gene's germline CDR1 is LGHNA and CDR2 YNFKEQ. V shed 3 bases, J shed 4 bases, and the junction held 6 bases outside the gene matches. The CDR3 runs 16 residues. CDR3 in DNA: TGTGCCAGCAGCCATATCCCGACTAGCGGGGGAGAGACCCAGTACTTC. Its protein is CASSHIPTSGGETQYF.